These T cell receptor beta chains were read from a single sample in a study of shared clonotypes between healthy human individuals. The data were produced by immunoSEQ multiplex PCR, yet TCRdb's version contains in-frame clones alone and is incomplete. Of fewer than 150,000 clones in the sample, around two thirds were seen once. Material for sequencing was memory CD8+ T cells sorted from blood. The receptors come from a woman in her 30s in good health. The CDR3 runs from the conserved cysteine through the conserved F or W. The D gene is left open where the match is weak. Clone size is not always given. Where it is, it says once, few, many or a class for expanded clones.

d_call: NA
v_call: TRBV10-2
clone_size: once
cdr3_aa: CASRVAEGQETQYF

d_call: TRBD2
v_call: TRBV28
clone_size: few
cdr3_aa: CASSFWTSGSTEQYF

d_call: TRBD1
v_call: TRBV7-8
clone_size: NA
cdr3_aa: CASSRTGNYGYTF

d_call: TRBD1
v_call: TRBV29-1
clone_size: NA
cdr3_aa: CSVVTRGGYGYTF

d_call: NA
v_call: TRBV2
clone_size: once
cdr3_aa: CASSEASSLNQPQHF

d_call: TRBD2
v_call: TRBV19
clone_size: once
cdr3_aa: CASCVSGGGRPDPYNEQFF

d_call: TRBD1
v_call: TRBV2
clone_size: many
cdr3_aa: CASSLGGRAANYGYTF

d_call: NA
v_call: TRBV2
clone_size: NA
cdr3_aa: CASSQGQRNTEAFF

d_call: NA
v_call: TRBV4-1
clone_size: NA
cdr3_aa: CASSQGSGSNQPQHF

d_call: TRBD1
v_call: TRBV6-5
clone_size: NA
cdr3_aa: CASSVSGQGLEQFF

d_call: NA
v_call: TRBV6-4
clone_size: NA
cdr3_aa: CASSPSYEQYF

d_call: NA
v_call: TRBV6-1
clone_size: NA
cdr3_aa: CASTPGGPLYGYTF

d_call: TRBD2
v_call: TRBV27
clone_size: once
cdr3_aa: CASSNLGVRREQYF

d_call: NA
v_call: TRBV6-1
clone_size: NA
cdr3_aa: CASSEAIGLGYTF

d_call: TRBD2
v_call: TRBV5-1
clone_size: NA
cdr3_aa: CASSLGAGSGINNEQFF

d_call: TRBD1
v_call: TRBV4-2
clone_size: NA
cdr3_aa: CASSQGQGAEPQHF

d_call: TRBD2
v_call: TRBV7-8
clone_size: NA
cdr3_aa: CASSLVSVAGVGYEQYF

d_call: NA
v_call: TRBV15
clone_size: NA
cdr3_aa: CATSRVGAGKQETQYF

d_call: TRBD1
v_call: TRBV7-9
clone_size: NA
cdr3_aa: CASSRTGTGVQETQYF

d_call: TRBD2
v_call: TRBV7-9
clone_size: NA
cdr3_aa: CASSPKRLAGGYNEQFF

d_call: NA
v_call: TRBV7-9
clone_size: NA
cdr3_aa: CASSLGTPSPAFF

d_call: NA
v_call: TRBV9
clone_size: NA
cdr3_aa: CASSVAVNPKVGTGELFF

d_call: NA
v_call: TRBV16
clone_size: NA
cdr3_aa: CASSQAGNTIYF

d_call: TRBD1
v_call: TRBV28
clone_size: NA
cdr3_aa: CASNPQGQRTGELFF

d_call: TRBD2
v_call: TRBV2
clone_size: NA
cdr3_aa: CASGLAGGYNEQFF

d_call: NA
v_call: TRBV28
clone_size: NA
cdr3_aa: CASSFSPGDTGELFF

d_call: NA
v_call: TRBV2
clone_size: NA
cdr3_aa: CASSPETSGNEQFF

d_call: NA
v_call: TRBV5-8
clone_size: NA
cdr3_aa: CASTTGGGNEQFF

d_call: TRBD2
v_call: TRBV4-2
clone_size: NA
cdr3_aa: CASSQVLAGGVADTQYF

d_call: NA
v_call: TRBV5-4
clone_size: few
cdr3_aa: CASSLAPQLEQYF

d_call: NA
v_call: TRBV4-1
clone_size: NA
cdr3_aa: CASSQWTGTPIQYF